The clone carrying this TCR beta chain was counted between two and nine times. Using its own MiXCR run on the 5' RACE reads, TCRdb lists one record per CDR3 protein. The data hold roughly 100,000 distinct CDR3 sequences, with over 8% observed a single time. V shed 5 bases, J shed 7 bases, and the junction held 9 bases outside the gene matches. The CDR3 is made up of 15 amino acids. Per the germline V gene, CDR1 is SEHNR and CDR2 is FQNEAQ (reference sequence). The data belong to a study of T cells after yellow fever vaccination. On the study more broadly: Where fractions had low cell numbers, libraries were prepared from them with the SMART-Seq v4 Ultra Low Input RNA kit. Study-level results: FACS-sorted repertoires might harbor abundant contaminating clonotypes from the bulk population. Relatively few clonotypes were ones that appeared in both CD4 and CD8 compartments.

The chain uses TRBV7-9 and TRBJ2-1, with 9 bases lining up with TRBD1. Here the sequenced sample was CD8+ T cells not binding an NS4B(214-222) dextramer, sorted from PBMCs, taken approximately 16 days after the first yellow fever vaccination. This clonotype was sampled from a young man who received the YFV17D yellow fever vaccine. CDR3 region: CASSPGQGSINEQFF. The CDR3 DNA follows: TGTGCCAGCAGCCCCGGACAGGGGAGTATTAATGAGCAGTTCTTC. The complete variable domain, with remaining parts taken from reference TRBV7-9 and TRBJ2-1, reads DTGVSQNPRHKITKRGQNVTFRCDPISEHNRLYWYRQTLGQGPEFLTYFQNEAQLEKSRLLSDRFSAERPKGSFSTLEIQRTEQGDSAMYLCASSPGQGSINEQFFGPGTRLTVL.